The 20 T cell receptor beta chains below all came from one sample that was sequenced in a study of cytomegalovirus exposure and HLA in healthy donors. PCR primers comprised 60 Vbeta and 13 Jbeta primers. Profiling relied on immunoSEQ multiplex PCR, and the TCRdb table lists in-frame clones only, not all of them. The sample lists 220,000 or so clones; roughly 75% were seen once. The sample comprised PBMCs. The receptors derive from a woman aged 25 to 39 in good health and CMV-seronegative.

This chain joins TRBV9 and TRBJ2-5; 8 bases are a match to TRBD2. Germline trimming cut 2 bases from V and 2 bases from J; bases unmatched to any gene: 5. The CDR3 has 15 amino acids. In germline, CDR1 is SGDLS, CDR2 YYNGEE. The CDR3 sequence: CASSVSGGKQETQYF. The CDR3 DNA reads TGTGCCAGCAGCGTGAGCGGGGGTAAACAAGAGACCCAGTACTTC.

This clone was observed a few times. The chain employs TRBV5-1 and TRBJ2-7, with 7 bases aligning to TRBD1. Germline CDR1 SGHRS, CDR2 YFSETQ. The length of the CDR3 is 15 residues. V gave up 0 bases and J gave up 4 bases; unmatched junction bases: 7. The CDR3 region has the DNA TGCGCCAGCAGCTTGGCCCCGGGGACAGAGTACGAGCAGTACTTC. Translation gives CASSLAPGTEYEQYF.

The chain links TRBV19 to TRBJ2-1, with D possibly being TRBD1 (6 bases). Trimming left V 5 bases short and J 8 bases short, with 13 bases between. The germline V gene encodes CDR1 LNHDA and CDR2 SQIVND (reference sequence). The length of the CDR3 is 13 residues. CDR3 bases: TGTGCCAGTAGTTTACAGGGTCTCGATGAGCAGTTCTTC. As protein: CASSLQGLDEQFF.

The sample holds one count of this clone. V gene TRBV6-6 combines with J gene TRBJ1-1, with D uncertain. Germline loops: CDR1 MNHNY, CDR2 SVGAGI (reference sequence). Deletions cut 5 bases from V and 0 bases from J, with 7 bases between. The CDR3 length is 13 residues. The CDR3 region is CASSKSMNTEAFF. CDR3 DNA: TGTGCCAGCAGTAAAAGCATGAACACTGAAGCTTTCTTT.

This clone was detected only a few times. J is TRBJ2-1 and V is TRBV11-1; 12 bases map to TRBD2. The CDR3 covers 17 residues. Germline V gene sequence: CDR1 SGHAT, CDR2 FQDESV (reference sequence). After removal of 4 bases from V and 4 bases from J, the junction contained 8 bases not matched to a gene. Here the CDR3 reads CASSYQLAGGLYNEQFF. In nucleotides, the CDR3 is TGTGCCAGCAGCTACCAACTAGCGGGAGGACTTTACAATGAGCAGTTCTTC. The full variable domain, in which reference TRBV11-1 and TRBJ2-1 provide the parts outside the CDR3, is EAEVAQSPRYKITEKSQAVAFWCDPISGHATLYWYRQILGQGPELLVQFQDESVVDDSQLPKDRFSAERLKGVDSTLKIQPAELGDSAMYLCASSYQLAGGLYNEQFFGPGTRLTVL.

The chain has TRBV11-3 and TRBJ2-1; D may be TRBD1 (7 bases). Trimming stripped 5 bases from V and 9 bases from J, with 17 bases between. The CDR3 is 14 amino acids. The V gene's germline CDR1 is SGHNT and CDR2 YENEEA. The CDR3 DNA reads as TGTGCCAGCAGCCCACGCAGGGGGGCTGCTGAGCAGTTCTTC. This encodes CASSPRRGAAEQFF.

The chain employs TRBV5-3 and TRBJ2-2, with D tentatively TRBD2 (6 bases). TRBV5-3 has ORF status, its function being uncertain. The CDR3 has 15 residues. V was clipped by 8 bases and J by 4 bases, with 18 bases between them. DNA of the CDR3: TGTGCCAGCAGCCAAGCCGGGACTTCCACCGGGGAGCTGTTTTTT. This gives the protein CASSQAGTSTGELFF.

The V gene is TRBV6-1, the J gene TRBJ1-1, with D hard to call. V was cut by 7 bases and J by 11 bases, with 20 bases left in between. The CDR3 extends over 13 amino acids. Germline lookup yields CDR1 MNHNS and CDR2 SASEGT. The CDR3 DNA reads TGTGCCAGCACTCCTAGGCAACCCCGGAGGGCTTTCTTT. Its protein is CASTPRQPRRAFF.

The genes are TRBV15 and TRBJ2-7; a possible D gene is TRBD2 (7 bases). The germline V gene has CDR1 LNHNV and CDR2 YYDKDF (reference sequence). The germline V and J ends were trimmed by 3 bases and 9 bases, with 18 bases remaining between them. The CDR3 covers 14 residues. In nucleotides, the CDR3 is TGTGCCACCAGCAGGGAGGGGGGAGGGTTCGCGCAGTACTTC. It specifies CATSREGGGFAQYF. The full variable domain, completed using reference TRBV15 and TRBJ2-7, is DAMVIQNPRYQVTQFGKPVTLSCSQTLNHNVMYWYQQKSSQAPKLLFHYYDKDFNNEADTPDNFQSRRPNTSFCFLDIRSPGLGDTAMYLCATSREGGGFAQYFGPGTRLTVT.

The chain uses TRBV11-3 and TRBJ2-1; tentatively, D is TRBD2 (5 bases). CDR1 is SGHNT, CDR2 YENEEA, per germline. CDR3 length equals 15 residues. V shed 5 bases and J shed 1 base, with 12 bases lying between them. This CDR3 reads CASSPLRVSYNEQFF. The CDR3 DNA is TGTGCCAGCAGCCCATTGAGGGTATCCTACAATGAGCAGTTCTTC.

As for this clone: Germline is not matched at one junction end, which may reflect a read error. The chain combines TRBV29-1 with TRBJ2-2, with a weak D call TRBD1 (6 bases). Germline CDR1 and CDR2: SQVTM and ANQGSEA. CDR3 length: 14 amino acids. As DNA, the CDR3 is TGCGGTGCCGTGTCAGGGGAGAACCCCGGGGAGCTGTTTTTT. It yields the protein CGAVSGENPGELFF.

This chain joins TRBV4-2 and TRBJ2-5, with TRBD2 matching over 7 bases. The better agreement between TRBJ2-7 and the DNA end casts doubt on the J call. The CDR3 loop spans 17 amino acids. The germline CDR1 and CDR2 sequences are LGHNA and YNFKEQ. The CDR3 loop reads CASSLYYGLENTYEQYF. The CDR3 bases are TGTGCCAGCAGCCTTTACTACGGACTAGAAAATACTTACGAGCAGTACTTC.

The CDR3 is CASSLPGLQETQYF. CDR3 bases: TGTGCCAGCAGCTTACCGGGACTCCAAGAGACCCAGTACTTC. The rearrangement joins TRBV5-4 to TRBJ2-5, with D perhaps matching TRBD2 (6 bases). The CDR3 spans 14 residues. Trimming left V 2 bases short and J 1 base short, with 9 bases between. In germline, CDR1 is SGHNT, CDR2 YYREEE (reference sequence).

For the CDR3, the DNA is TGTGCCAGCAGTGGGGAGCGGGAGTGGATATGGACCCAGTACTTC. This translates into CASSGEREWIWTQYF. This sequence joins TRBV6-1 and TRBJ2-5; the match to TRBD2 covers 8 bases. Trimming at V came to 4 bases and at J to 7 bases, leaving 11 bases not matched to a gene. Germline V gene data show CDR1 as MNHNS and CDR2 as SASEGT. The CDR3 runs to 15 residues.

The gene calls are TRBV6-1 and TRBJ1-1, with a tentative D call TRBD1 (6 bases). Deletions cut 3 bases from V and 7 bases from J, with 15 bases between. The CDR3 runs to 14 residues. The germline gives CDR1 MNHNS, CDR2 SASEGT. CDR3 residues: CASSDWTVVGEAFF. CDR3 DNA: TGTGCCAGCAGTGACTGGACAGTGGTTGGTGAAGCTTTCTTT.

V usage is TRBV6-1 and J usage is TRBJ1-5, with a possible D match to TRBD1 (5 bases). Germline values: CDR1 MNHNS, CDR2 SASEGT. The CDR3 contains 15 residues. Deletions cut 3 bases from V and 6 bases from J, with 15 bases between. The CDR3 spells CASSDLGGTIQPQHF. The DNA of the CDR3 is TGTGCCAGCAGTGACCTCGGGGGGACTATTCAGCCCCAGCATTTT.

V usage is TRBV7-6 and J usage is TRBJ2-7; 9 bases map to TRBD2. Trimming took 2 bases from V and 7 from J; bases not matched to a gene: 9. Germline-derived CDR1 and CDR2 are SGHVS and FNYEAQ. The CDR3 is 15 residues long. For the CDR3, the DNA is TGTGCCAGCAGCTTAACCCTAGCGGGATGGGGTGAGCAGTACTTC. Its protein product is CASSLTLAGWGEQYF.

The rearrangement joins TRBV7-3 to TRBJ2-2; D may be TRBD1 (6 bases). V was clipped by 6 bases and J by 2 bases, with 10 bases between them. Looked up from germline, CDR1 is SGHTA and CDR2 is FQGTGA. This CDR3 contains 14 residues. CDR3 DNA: TGTGCCAGCAGTAGGACAGACAACACCGGGGAGCTGTTTTTT. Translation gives CASSRTDNTGELFF.

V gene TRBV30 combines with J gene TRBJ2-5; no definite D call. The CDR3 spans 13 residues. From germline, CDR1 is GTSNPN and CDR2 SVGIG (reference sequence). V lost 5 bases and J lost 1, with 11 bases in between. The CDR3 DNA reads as TGTGCCTGGGGGTTTGGAGCCCAAGAGACCCAGTACTTC. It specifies CAWGFGAQETQYF.

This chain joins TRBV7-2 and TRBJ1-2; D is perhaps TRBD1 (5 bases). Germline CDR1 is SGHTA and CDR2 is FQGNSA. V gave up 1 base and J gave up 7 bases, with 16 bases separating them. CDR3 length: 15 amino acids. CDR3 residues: CASSLVATSGGGYTF. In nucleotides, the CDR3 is TGTGCCAGCAGCTTAGTAGCAACTTCGGGGGGTGGCTACACCTTC.